The 29 T cell receptor beta chains below were found in one sample sequenced in a study of cytomegalovirus exposure and HLA in healthy donors. The data were produced by immunoSEQ multiplex PCR, yet TCRdb's version contains in-frame clones alone and is incomplete. The sample has about 160,000 clones; 88% are singletons. Sequencing used PBMCs. The origin of the receptors is a man aged 18 to 30 in good health and CMV-seronegative.

J is TRBJ2-7 and V is TRBV6-1; TRBD1 matches at 8 bases. J gave up 5 bases and V 4 bases, and 10 bases lay outside the gene matches. This CDR3 region has 15 residues. CDR1 and CDR2 (germline): MNHNS, SASEGT. DNA of the CDR3: TGTGCCAGCAGTGCAGGGGGCGAGCAAAATCACGAGCAGTACGTC. This sequence encodes CASSAGGEQNHEQYV.

The chain recombines TRBV6-5 with TRBJ2-4; the D gene is possibly TRBD1 (5 bases). V lost 8 bases and J 0 bases, leaving 8 bases between the germline ends. The CDR3 loop spans 13 amino acids. CDR1 and CDR2 (germline): MNHEY, SVGAGI. The CDR3 reads CASGGAAKNIQYF. In DNA, the CDR3 is TGTGCCAGCGGTGGGGCAGCCAAAAACATTCAGTACTTC.

The chain carries TRBV7-2 and TRBJ2-7; D might be TRBD2 (7 bases). V dropped 1 base and J dropped 5 bases, with 9 bases sitting between them. Germline V gives CDR1 SGHTA, CDR2 FQGNSA. The CDR3 is made up of 13 amino acids. The CDR3 DNA reads as TGTGCCAGCAGCTTAGGCGGGGGCGACGAGCAGTACGTC. It is translated as CASSLGGGDEQYV.

The chain couples TRBV7-2 to TRBJ1-2; weak D call: TRBD1 (5 bases). The CDR3 spans 16 residues. V was shortened by 3 bases and J by 4 bases, with 18 bases between the two germline ends. Germline V gene lookup returns CDR1 SGHTA and CDR2 FQGNSA. CDR3 coding DNA: TGTGCCAGCAGCTTGACCTCCGGGACTAGGGGCTATGGCTACACCTTC. This codes for CASSLTSGTRGYGYTF. Full variable domain (missing parts from reference TRBV7-2 and TRBJ1-2): GAGVSQSPSNKVTEKGKDVELRCDPISGHTALYWYRQSLGQGLEFLIYFQGNSAPDKSGLPSDRFSAERTGGSVSTLTIQRTQQEDSAVYLCASSLTSGTRGYGYTFGSGTRLTVV.

The chain recombines TRBV6-5 with TRBJ1-2; possibly TRBD1 for D (5 bases). Deletions cut 4 bases from V and 4 bases from J, with 7 bases between. Germline CDR1 MNHEY, CDR2 SVGAGI. The CDR3 has 12 amino acids. The CDR3 sequence: CASSFGGYGYTF. In nucleotides, the CDR3 is TGTGCCAGCAGTTTCGGGGGCTATGGCTACACCTTC.

V is TRBV28 and J is TRBJ1-2; 11 positions match TRBD1. The germline gives CDR1 MDHEN, CDR2 SYDVKM. The CDR3 loop spans 17 amino acids. With V trimmed by 4 bases and J by 7 bases, 14 bases remained unmatched. The DNA of the CDR3 is TGTGCCAGCAGTTCCGCCGCCGGGACAGGGGGAGAGGGTGGCTACACCTTC. Protein sequence: CASSSAAGTGGEGGYTF.

This chain links TRBV7-9 with TRBJ1-5; a possible D gene is TRBD1 (6 bases). CDR3 length equals 16 residues. The ends were cut back, 6 bases at V and 4 bases at J, with 19 bases in the middle. The V gene's germline CDR1 is SEHNR and CDR2 FQNEAQ (reference sequence). The CDR3 DNA follows: TGTGCCAGCAGTTCGACAGGCCCCGGGGGGAATCAGCCCCAGCATTTT. It encodes CASSSTGPGGNQPQHF.

The J gene is TRBJ2-5, the V gene TRBV11-2; possible D gene TRBD1, 7 bases. The CDR3 has 15 amino acids. Trimming took 5 bases from V and 5 from J, leaving 18 bases between them. Germline CDR1 and CDR2: SGHAT and FQNNGV. CDR3: CASSNRQGGWETQYF. The CDR3 DNA reads TGTGCCAGCAGCAACCGACAGGGAGGCTGGGAGACCCAGTACTTC. The entire variable domain, with the rest obtained from reference TRBV11-2 and TRBJ2-5, is as follows: EAGVAQSPRYKIIEKRQSVAFWCNPISGHATLYWYQQILGQGPKLLIQFQNNGVVDDSQLPKDRFSAERLKGVDSTLKIQPAKLEDSAVYLCASSNRQGGWETQYFGPGTRLLVL.

V usage is TRBV19 and J usage is TRBJ2-7, with D maybe TRBD2 (7 bases). Germline V gene sequence: CDR1 LNHDA, CDR2 SQIVND (reference sequence). The CDR3 loop spans 14 amino acids. Trimming removed 7 bases from V and 7 bases from J, with 20 bases in between. CDR3: CASTPRGGEEEQYV. The CDR3 DNA reads TGTGCCAGTACCCCCAGGGGAGGGGAAGAGGAGCAGTACGTC.

J is TRBJ2-1 and V is TRBV6-1, with 7 bases matching TRBD1. After removal of 5 bases from V and 2 bases from J, the junction contained 6 bases not matched to a gene. The CDR3 length is 15 residues. CDR1 is MNHNS and CDR2 is SASEGT in the germline V gene. The CDR3 here is CASSPTGITYNEQFF. DNA for the CDR3: TGTGCCAGCAGTCCGACAGGGATCACCTACAATGAGCAGTTCTTC.

The J gene is TRBJ2-1, the V gene TRBV28, with 10 positions matching TRBD2. This CDR3 region has 17 residues. Trimming cost V 1 base and J 5 bases; bases outside gene matches: 8. Germline lookup yields CDR1 MDHEN and CDR2 SYDVKM. The CDR3 bases are TGTGCCAGCAGTTTATCCCAGGGAGCGGGAGGGCACAATGAGCAGTTCTTC. Protein: CASSLSQGAGGHNEQFF.

The V and J genes are TRBV7-2 and TRBJ1-5; D remains ambiguous. V was clipped by 8 bases and J by 6 bases, with 14 bases between them. The CDR3 consists of 13 residues. Germline V lookup: CDR1 SGHTA, CDR2 FQGNSA. CDR3 loop: CASSRAAGQPQHF. The CDR3 nucleotides read TGTGCCAGCTCTAGGGCAGCGGGTCAGCCCCAGCATTTT.

The chain carries TRBV19 and TRBJ1-5; D possibly corresponds to TRBD1 (6 bases). Germline CDR1 is LNHDA and CDR2 is SQIVND (reference sequence). V was clipped by 1 base and J by 7 bases, with 8 bases between them. The CDR3 has 13 residues. The CDR3 coding sequence is TGTGCCAGTAGTATAGGGGGGCTCCAGCCCCAGCATTTT. Its translation: CASSIGGLQPQHF. Full variable domain (outside the CDR3, taken from reference TRBV19 and TRBJ1-5): DGGITQSPKYLFRKEGQNVTLSCEQNLNHDAMYWYRQDPGQGLRLIYYSQIVNDFQKGDIAEGYSVSREKKESFPLTVTSAQKNPTAFYLCASSIGGLQPQHFGDGTRLSIL.

The J gene is TRBJ2-6, the V gene TRBV5-1, with 7 bases matching TRBD1. This CDR3 comprises 17 residues. The V and J ends lost 3 bases and 0 bases, in that order; junction bases with no gene match: 6. Germline CDR1 and CDR2: SGHRS and YFSETQ. CDR3 loop: CASSSGTVRSGANVLTF. CDR3 sequence (DNA): TGCGCCAGCAGCTCGGGGACAGTGCGCTCTGGGGCCAACGTCCTGACTTTC. The full variable domain, completed using reference TRBV5-1 and TRBJ2-6, is KAGVTQTPRYLIKTRGQQVTLSCSPISGHRSVSWYQQTPGQGLQFLFEYFSETQRNKGNFPGRFSGRQFSNSRSEMNVSTLELGDSALYLCASSSGTVRSGANVLTFGAGSRLTVL.

This rearrangement joins TRBV6-5 to TRBJ2-1; the match to TRBD2 covers 10 bases. Per germline, CDR1 MNHEY and CDR2 SVGAGI. The CDR3 has 14 amino acids. V shed 4 bases, J shed 4 bases, and the junction held 1 base outside the gene matches. The CDR3 DNA reads TGTGCCAGCAGTTTACTAGCGGGGTACAATGAGCAGTTCTTC. Residues: CASSLLAGYNEQFF.

This clone was seen repeatedly, ten times or more. The V gene is TRBV5-4, the J gene TRBJ2-5; D gene unclear. CDR1 SGHNT and CDR2 YYREEE come from the germline V gene (reference sequence). V was trimmed by 4 bases and J by 2 bases, leaving 9 bases between them. The CDR3 spans 13 residues. The DNA of the CDR3 is TGTGCCAGCAGCCCCGACATGCAAGAGACCCAGTACTTC. Translation gives CASSPDMQETQYF.

The sample holds one count of this clone. This chain uses TRBV4-3 with TRBJ1-4; D ambiguous. The V gene's germline CDR1 is LGHNA and CDR2 YSLEER. Trimming cost V 1 base and J 0 bases, with 6 bases left between them. CDR3 size: 15 residues. CDR3: CASSQAQTTNEKLFF. CDR3 nucleotide sequence: TGCGCCAGCAGCCAAGCGCAGACAACTAATGAAAAACTGTTTTTT.

This sequence joins TRBV6-5 and TRBJ1-2; 9 nucleotides match TRBD1. The CDR3 covers 14 residues. Per the germline V gene, CDR1 is MNHEY and CDR2 is SVGAGI. Trimming cost V 10 bases and J 8 bases; bases outside gene matches: 14. The CDR3 DNA reads as TGTGCCAACAGGGAAGTTACAGGGGGCGGCGGCTACACCTTC. Its translation: CANREVTGGGGYTF.

The rearrangement joins TRBV7-8 to TRBJ2-7; 8 bases are a match to TRBD1. The J segment lost 0 bases and the V segment lost 1 base, leaving 14 bases of the junction unmatched. Germline CDR1 and CDR2: SGHVS and FQNEAQ. CDR3 length: 19 residues. The CDR3 region is CASSLGGEQGASFSYEQYV. CDR3 in DNA: TGTGCCAGCAGCTTAGGTGGGGAGCAGGGGGCTTCCTTCTCCTACGAGCAGTACGTC.

The chain combines TRBV5-1 with TRBJ2-1; TRBD2 aligns across 9 bases. This CDR3 has 13 residues. CDR1 is SGHRS, CDR2 YFSETQ, per germline. The V gene end was trimmed by 2 bases and the J gene end by 10 bases; junction bases not matched to a gene: 4. CDR3 region: CASSFAGGSEQFF. The CDR3 DNA follows: TGCGCCAGCAGCTTTGCGGGAGGGAGCGAGCAGTTCTTC.

The chain has TRBV29-1 and TRBJ2-1; 10 bases align to TRBD2. This CDR3 is 16 amino acids long. V shed 6 bases and J 0 bases; nucleotides not matched to a gene: 8. The germline V gene encodes CDR1 SQVTM and CDR2 ANQGSEA. The CDR3 here is CSVSRRTSGSYNEQFF. The CDR3 DNA reads as TGCAGCGTGTCCCGCCGGACTAGCGGCTCCTACAATGAGCAGTTCTTC.

This rearrangement joins TRBV5-1 to TRBJ2-1; TRBD2 matches 13 bases. Germline assignment: CDR1 SGHRS and CDR2 YFSETQ. V lost 4 bases, J lost 10 bases, and 11 bases stayed unmatched. The CDR3 length is 16 residues. The CDR3 sequence: CASSPVGLAGAGEQFF. The DNA for the CDR3 is TGCGCCAGCAGCCCGGTTGGACTAGCGGGGGCAGGGGAGCAGTTCTTC.

This chain connects TRBV4-1 to TRBJ2-7; 7 bases map to TRBD2. The CDR3 length is 15 residues. V shed 1 base and J 4 bases; nucleotides not matched to a gene: 7. The germline CDR1 and CDR2 sequences are MGHRA and YSYEKL. DNA for the CDR3: TGCGCCAGCAGCCAAGGAGGCGGGGGAAGTTACGAGCAGTACGTC. Protein sequence: CASSQGGGGSYEQYV.

This chain connects TRBV11-2 to TRBJ1-1; no clear D gene. The CDR3 consists of 12 residues. From germline, CDR1 is SGHAT and CDR2 FQNNGV. Trimming took off 4 bases at V and 6 bases at J, with 9 bases between the two ends. The CDR3 nucleotides are TGTGCCAGCAGCTACGAGGGCGCTGAAGCTTTCTTT. Amino acids: CASSYEGAEAFF.

CDR3 DNA sequence: TGTGCCTGGAGGCGAGCTCGGGGGGGCGGTGAGCAGTTCTTC. It is translated as CAWRRARGGGEQFF. This chain connects TRBV30 to TRBJ2-1; TRBD2 matches 8 bases. J gave up 9 bases and V 3 bases, and 10 bases lay outside the gene matches. The CDR3 totals 14 residues. CDR1 and CDR2 from the germline V gene are GTSNPN and SVGIG (reference sequence).

This clone was recorded once. This chain connects TRBV5-6 to TRBJ1-3; possibly TRBD1 for D (6 bases). Looked up from germline, CDR1 is SGHDT and CDR2 is YYEEEE. The V end was cut by 1 base, the J end by 4 bases, with 9 bases between. This CDR3 has 14 residues. CDR3 amino acids: CASSLSGVGNTIYF. The CDR3 DNA sequence: TGTGCCAGCAGCTTGTCAGGGGTAGGAAACACCATATATTTT.

This clone is a singleton in its sample. The rearrangement links TRBV28 to TRBJ1-2; no definite D call. Germline CDR1 MDHEN, CDR2 SYDVKM. The length of the CDR3 is 15 residues. V lost 3 bases to trimming and J lost 0 bases, with 11 bases between them. For the CDR3, the DNA is TGTGCCAGCAGTTTTGATCCCGCAGCTAACTATGGCTACACCTTC. Translated, it gives CASSFDPAANYGYTF.

This clone appeared once. This chain uses TRBV6-1 with TRBJ2-1; 9 bases align to TRBD1. Germline V CDR1 and CDR2: MNHNS, SASEGT. The V segment lost 8 bases and the J segment 5 bases; nucleotides outside the gene matches: 10. The CDR3 contains 15 residues. CDR3 in DNA: TGTGCCAGCGGCCACAGGGGGCAAAATGACAATGAGCAGTTCTTC. Translated, it gives CASGHRGQNDNEQFF.

V and J are TRBV5-8 and TRBJ1-5; no firm D call. There are 13 residues in the CDR3. Per the germline V gene, CDR1 is SGHTS and CDR2 is YDEGEE. Trimming pared 1 base from V and 3 bases from J, leaving 5 bases between. The CDR3 bases are TGTGCCAGCAGCTTGTTTATCAATCAGCCCCAGCATTTT. This sequence encodes CASSLFINQPQHF.